The sequence of this T cell receptor (beta chain) was determined in a study of blood T cell repertoires in COVID-19. Study overall: Nucleic acid was either cDNA or gDNA, and it came from T cells, B-cell-depleted T cells, or PBMCs.

A single count supports this clone. The authors' processing: Counts of nucleated cells, estimated from reference gene primer amplification, were obtained. TCRdb keeps only in-frame clones here, not all; method: immunoSEQ multiplex PCR. V and J calls and clone size are given by that table; D and trimming were obtained from the DNA. The top ten hold 3% of the sample, which has 250,000 or so clones, approximately 90% seen once. The sample consisted of peripheral blood. The clonotype originates from a man aged 18 to 35 with active or convalescent COVID-19.

Here the CDR3 reads CASSVMVFASGTTDTQYF. Here the CDR3 DNA reads TGTGCCAGCAGCGTTATGGTTTTCGCTAGCGGGACGACAGATACGCAGTATTTT. The chain employs TRBV7-8 and TRBJ2-3, with 9 bases aligning to TRBD2. This CDR3 contains 18 residues. Trimming at V came to 5 bases and at J to 3 bases, leaving 15 bases not matched to a gene. Germline V gives CDR1 SGHVS, CDR2 FQNEAQ.